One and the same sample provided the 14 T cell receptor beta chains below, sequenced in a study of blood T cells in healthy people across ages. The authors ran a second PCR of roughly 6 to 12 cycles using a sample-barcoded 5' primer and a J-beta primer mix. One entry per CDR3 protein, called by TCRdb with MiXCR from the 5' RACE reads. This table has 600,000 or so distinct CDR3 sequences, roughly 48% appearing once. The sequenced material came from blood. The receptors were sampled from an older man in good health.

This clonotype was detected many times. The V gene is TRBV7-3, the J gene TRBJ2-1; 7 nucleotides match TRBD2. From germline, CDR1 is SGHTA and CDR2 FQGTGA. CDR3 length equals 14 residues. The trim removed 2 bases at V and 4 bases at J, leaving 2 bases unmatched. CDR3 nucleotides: TGTGCCAGCAGCTTAGGGACTAATTACAATGAGCAGTTCTTC. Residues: CASSLGTNYNEQFF.

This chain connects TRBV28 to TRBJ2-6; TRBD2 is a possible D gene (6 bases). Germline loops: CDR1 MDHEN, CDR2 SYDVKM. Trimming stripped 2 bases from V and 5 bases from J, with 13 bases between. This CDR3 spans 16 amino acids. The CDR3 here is CASSLEEGRRANVLTF. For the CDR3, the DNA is TGTGCCAGCAGTTTAGAGGAGGGCCGCCGGGCCAACGTCCTGACTTTC.

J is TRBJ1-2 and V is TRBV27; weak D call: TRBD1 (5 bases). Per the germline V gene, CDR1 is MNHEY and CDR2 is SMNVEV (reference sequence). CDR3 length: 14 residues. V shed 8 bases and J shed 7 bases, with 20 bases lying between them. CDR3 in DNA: TGTGCCAGCTCGCCCGGCGGAGGGGTTAGTGGCTACACCTTC. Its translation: CASSPGGGVSGYTF.

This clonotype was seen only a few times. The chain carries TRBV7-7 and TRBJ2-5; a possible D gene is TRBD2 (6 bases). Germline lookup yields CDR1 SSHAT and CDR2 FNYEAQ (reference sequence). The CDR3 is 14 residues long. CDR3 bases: TGTGCTAGCGCCCTCTCCGGGGGACAAGAGACCCAGTACTTC. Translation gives CASALSGGQETQYF.

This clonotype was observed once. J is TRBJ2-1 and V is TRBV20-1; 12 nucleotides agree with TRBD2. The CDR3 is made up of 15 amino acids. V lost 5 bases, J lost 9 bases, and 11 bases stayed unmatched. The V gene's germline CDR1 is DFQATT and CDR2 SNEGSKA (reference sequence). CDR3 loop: CSARASGRARGEQFF. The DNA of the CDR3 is TGCAGTGCTCGGGCTAGCGGGAGGGCCCGAGGTGAGCAGTTCTTC.

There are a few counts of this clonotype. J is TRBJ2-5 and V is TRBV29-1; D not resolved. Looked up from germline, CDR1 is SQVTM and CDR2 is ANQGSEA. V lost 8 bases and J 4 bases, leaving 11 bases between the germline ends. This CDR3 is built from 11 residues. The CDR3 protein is CSHWVSETQYF. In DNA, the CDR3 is TGCAGCCACTGGGTCTCAGAGACCCAGTACTTC.

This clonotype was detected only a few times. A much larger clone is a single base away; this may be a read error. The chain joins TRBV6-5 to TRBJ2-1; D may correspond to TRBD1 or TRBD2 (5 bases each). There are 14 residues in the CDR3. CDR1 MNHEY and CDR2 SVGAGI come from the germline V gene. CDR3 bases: TGTGCCAGCAATGGGGCAGGGAGATACAAGGAGCAGTTCTTC. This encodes CASNGAGRYKEQFF.

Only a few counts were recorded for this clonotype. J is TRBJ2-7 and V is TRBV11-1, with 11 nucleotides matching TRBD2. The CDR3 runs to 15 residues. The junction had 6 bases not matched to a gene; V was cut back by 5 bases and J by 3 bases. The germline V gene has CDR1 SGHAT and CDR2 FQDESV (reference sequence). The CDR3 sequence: CASSQTSGSFYEQYF. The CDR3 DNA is TGTGCCAGCAGCCAAACTAGCGGGAGTTTCTACGAGCAGTACTTC.

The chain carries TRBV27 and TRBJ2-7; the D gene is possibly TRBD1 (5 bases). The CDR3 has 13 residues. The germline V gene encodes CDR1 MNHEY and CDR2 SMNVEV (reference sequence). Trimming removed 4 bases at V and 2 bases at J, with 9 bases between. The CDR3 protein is CASSSLDTYEQYF. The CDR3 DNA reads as TGTGCCAGCAGTTCCCTGGACACCTACGAGCAGTACTTC.

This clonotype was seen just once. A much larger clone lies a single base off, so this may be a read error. The CDR3 is CASSPTLCEQYF. In DNA, the CDR3 is TGTGCCAGCAGTCCGACACTGTGCGAGCAGTACTTC. The V call is TRBV6-6, the J call TRBJ2-7; no clear D. The CDR3 sequence is 12 residues long. Between the trimmed V and J ends, which lost 5 bases and 6 bases, there was a span of 11 bases. Germline assignment: CDR1 MNHNY and CDR2 SVGAGI (reference sequence).

In DNA form, the CDR3 reads TGTGCCAGCAGCCGGGTAGCGGGGGCTACCGGGGAGCTGTTTTTT. It yields the protein CASSRVAGATGELFF. J is TRBJ2-2 and V is TRBV3-1; 9 bases line up with TRBD2. The CDR3 spans 15 residues. With 4 bases clipped from V and 5 bases from J, the junction kept 5 bases outside the gene matches. CDR1 and CDR2 (germline): LGHDT, YNNKEL (reference sequence).

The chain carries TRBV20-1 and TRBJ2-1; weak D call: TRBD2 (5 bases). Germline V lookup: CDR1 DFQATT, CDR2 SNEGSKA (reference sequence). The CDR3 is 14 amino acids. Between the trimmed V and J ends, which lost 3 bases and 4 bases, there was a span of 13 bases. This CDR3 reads CSASRAEPYNEQFF. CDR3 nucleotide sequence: TGCAGTGCTAGCAGAGCGGAACCTTACAATGAGCAGTTCTTC.

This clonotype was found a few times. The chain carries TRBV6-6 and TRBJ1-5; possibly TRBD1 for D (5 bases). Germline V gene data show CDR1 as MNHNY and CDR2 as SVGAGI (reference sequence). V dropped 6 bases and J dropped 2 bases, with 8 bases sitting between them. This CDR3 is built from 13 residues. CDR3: CASRVQGNQPQHF. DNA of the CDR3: TGTGCCAGCAGAGTACAGGGCAATCAGCCCCAGCATTTT.

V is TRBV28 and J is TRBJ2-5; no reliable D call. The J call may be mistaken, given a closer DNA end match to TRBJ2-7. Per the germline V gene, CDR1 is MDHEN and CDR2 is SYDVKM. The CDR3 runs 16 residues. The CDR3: CASSSPGGPRSYEQYF. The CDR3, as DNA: TGTGCCAGCAGTTCACCAGGTGGCCCAAGATCCTACGAGCAGTACTTC.